Following are 18 T cell receptor beta chains from one sample sequenced in a study of cytomegalovirus exposure and HLA in healthy donors. TCRdb keeps only in-frame clones here, not all; method: immunoSEQ multiplex PCR. There are 150,000 to 200,000 clones in the sample; about 82% occur only once, and about 1.5% lies in the top ten. The sequenced sample consisted of PBMCs. The receptors stem from a woman under 30 in good health and CMV-seronegative.

This sequence joins TRBV2 and TRBJ2-7; TRBD2 is a possible D gene (6 bases). The CDR3 has 16 amino acids. The V and J ends lost 7 bases and 6 bases respectively, with 25 bases between them. The V gene's germline CDR1 is SNHLY and CDR2 FYNNEI. For the CDR3, the DNA is TGTGCCAGCACCGATCTCGGGGGACCCCGGAGGTCCGAGCAGTACTTC. This sequence encodes CASTDLGGPRRSEQYF.

The gene calls are TRBV6-5 and TRBJ1-1, with 8 bases matching TRBD1. The CDR3 is 14 residues long. Per germline, CDR1 MNHEY and CDR2 SVGAGI. The V segment lost 4 bases and the J segment 0 bases; nucleotides outside the gene matches: 1. DNA for the CDR3: TGTGCCAGCAGTTGGGACAGGATGAACACTGAAGCTTTCTTT. Protein: CASSWDRMNTEAFF.

A word on this clone: The sample holds other DNA sequences that translate to the same CDR3. The chain is built from TRBV11-2 and TRBJ2-7; TRBD1 aligns across 10 bases. The CDR3 totals 15 residues. Germline trimming cut 0 bases from V and 2 bases from J; bases unmatched to any gene: 1. Per germline, CDR1 SGHAT and CDR2 FQNNGV. CDR3 sequence: CASSLEGTGAYEQYF. For the CDR3, the DNA is TGTGCCAGCAGCTTAGAGGGGACAGGGGCCTACGAGCAGTACTTC.

J is TRBJ2-7 and V is TRBV15, with 14 bases lining up with TRBD2. The CDR3 runs to 15 residues. CDR1 and CDR2 (germline): LNHNV, YYDKDF (reference sequence). J gave up 4 bases and V 3 bases, and 2 bases lay outside the gene matches. In nucleotides, the CDR3 is TGTGCCACCAGCAGCGGGACTAGCGGGAGTTACGAGCAGTACTTC. Translation: CATSSGTSGSYEQYF.

The CDR3 here is CASSWTGVTNSPLHF. The CDR3 nucleotides read TGCGCCAGCAGCTGGACAGGGGTTACCAATTCACCCCTCCACTTT. The V call is TRBV5-1, the J call TRBJ1-6, with TRBD1 identical over 9 bases. V was pared by 3 bases and J by 7 bases, with 5 bases of the junction left unmatched. Germline assignment: CDR1 SGHRS and CDR2 YFSETQ. The CDR3 is 15 residues long.

The J gene is TRBJ2-6, the V gene TRBV7-2; no definite D call. Germline V gives CDR1 SGHTA, CDR2 FQGNSA. The length of the CDR3 is 13 residues. Trimming shortened V by 6 bases and J by 0 bases, and 3 bases separated the two germline ends. CDR3 loop: CASSHSGANVLTF. CDR3 sequence (DNA): TGTGCCAGCAGTCACTCTGGGGCCAACGTCCTGACTTTC.

V usage is TRBV6-1 and J usage is TRBJ1-4; 7 bases map to TRBD1. With 4 bases clipped from V and 6 bases from J, the junction kept 8 bases outside the gene matches. CDR1 is MNHNS, CDR2 SASEGT, per germline. This CDR3 contains 15 residues. CDR3 residues: CASSGRQGAHEKLFF. In nucleotides, the CDR3 is TGTGCCAGCAGTGGAAGACAGGGAGCTCATGAAAAACTGTTTTTT.

This clone was observed once. V is TRBV6-5 and J is TRBJ2-1; 12 bases agree with TRBD2. CDR3 length: 15 residues. Per the germline V gene, CDR1 is MNHEY and CDR2 is SVGAGI. The J segment lost 4 bases and the V segment lost 5 bases, leaving 3 bases of the junction unmatched. The CDR3 nucleotides read TGTGCCAGCAGTCGACTAGCGGGGGCGTACAATGAGCAGTTCTTC. Its protein product is CASSRLAGAYNEQFF.

This chain joins TRBV18 and TRBJ2-2, with D perhaps TRBD1 (6 bases). CDR1 KGHSH and CDR2 LQKENI come from the germline V gene. The CDR3 has 16 amino acids. The V and J ends lost 4 bases and 5 bases respectively, with 17 bases between them. CDR3 residues: CASSLQGSDRTGELFF. The CDR3 DNA reads as TGTGCCAGCTCACTCCAGGGGAGCGATAGAACCGGGGAGCTGTTTTTT.

V gene TRBV4-1 combines with J gene TRBJ1-1; D is unclear. V lost 2 bases and J 6 bases, leaving 13 bases between the germline ends. Germline V lookup: CDR1 MGHRA, CDR2 YSYEKL. This CDR3 has 14 amino acids. This chain's CDR3 is CASSQTGGDAEAFF. The CDR3, as DNA: TGCGCCAGCAGCCAAACGGGAGGAGACGCTGAAGCTTTCTTT.

The chain employs TRBV4-1 and TRBJ1-3, with 8 positions matching TRBD1. The CDR3 has 18 amino acids. Germline loops: CDR1 MGHRA, CDR2 YSYEKL. The V gene end was trimmed by 2 bases and the J gene end by 5 bases; junction bases not matched to a gene: 14. CDR3 DNA: TGCGCCAGCAGCCAAAGGTGGCAGGGGGCGCTCACCAGAAACACCATATATTTT. This encodes CASSQRWQGALTRNTIYF.

V usage is TRBV15 and J usage is TRBJ2-1, with D possibly matching TRBD2 (5 bases). Germline assignment: CDR1 LNHNV and CDR2 YYDKDF (reference sequence). Between the trimmed V and J ends, which lost 2 bases and 10 bases, there was a span of 15 bases. This CDR3 has 14 amino acids. CDR3 coding DNA: TGTGCCACCAGCAGACCGGGCCAGCGGTACGAGCAGTTCTTC. Protein sequence: CATSRPGQRYEQFF.

This chain joins TRBV7-2 and TRBJ1-4; no clear D. Germline-derived CDR1 and CDR2 are SGHTA and FQGNSA. CDR3 length equals 13 residues. Trimming removed 5 bases at V and 3 bases at J, with 7 bases between. This CDR3 reads CASSNGPNEKLFF. DNA for the CDR3: TGTGCCAGCAGCAACGGTCCTAATGAAAAACTGTTTTTT.

The V and J genes are TRBV6-5 and TRBJ1-1; possibly TRBD1 for D (5 bases). The germline gives CDR1 MNHEY, CDR2 SVGAGI. The CDR3 totals 13 residues. V was cut by 6 bases and J by 3 bases, with 11 bases left in between. The DNA for the CDR3 is TGTGCCAGCAGCGACAGCCCCGACACTGAAGCTTTCTTT. Translated: CASSDSPDTEAFF.

The chain links TRBV7-8 to TRBJ2-7; no definite D call. The length of the CDR3 is 13 residues. Trimming removed 1 base from V and 0 bases from J, with 4 bases in between. In germline, CDR1 is SGHVS, CDR2 FQNEAQ. CDR3 in DNA: TGTGCCAGCAGCTTAGGGCCCTCCTACGAGCAGTACTTC. It encodes CASSLGPSYEQYF.

The chain uses TRBV5-1 and TRBJ1-4, with unresolved D. Trimming left V 3 bases short and J 2 bases short, with 5 bases between. Germline CDR1 and CDR2: SGHRS and YFSETQ. CDR3 length: 13 amino acids. The CDR3 reads CASSSRTNEKLFF. The CDR3 DNA reads TGCGCCAGCAGCTCTCGGACTAATGAAAAACTGTTTTTT.

This clone was picked up one time. The V gene is TRBV15, the J gene TRBJ1-4, with D hard to call. Germline CDR1 and CDR2: LNHNV and YYDKDF (reference sequence). V lost 3 bases, J lost 1 base, and 6 bases lay in between. The CDR3 has 14 amino acids. The CDR3 loop reads CATSSGLTNEKLFF. Written as DNA, the CDR3 is TGTGCCACCAGCAGCGGGTTAACTAATGAAAAACTGTTTTTT.

V gene TRBV7-2 combines with J gene TRBJ1-1; D perhaps matches TRBD1 (5 bases). This CDR3 contains 15 residues. The germline gives CDR1 SGHTA, CDR2 FQGNSA. The V and J ends lost 1 base and 7 bases respectively, with 16 bases between them. CDR3 nucleotide sequence: TGTGCCAGCAGCTTAGTCGGGGGTACCATCCTTGAAGCTTTCTTT. It encodes CASSLVGGTILEAFF.